One sample yielded the 18 T cell receptor beta chains listed below, sequenced in a study of beta chain features in type 1 diabetes. Investigators reverse transcribed all isolated RNA, so they sequenced expressed TCRB transcripts. This table comes from immunoSEQ multiplex PCR, and its TCRdb copy is limited to in-frame clones, with some not included. The sample has 250,000 to 350,000 clones, about 15% seen once. Sequencing input: central memory CD4+ T cells from blood. The source is a man aged 25-45 years in good health.

This clone came up many times. The rearrangement uses TRBV23-1 and TRBJ2-1, with 7 bases that match TRBD1. TRBV23-1 is treated as an ORF (open reading frame) with a function not yet certain. The V gene end was trimmed by 0 bases and the J gene end by 7 bases; junction bases not matched to a gene: 21. CDR3 length equals 20 residues. The CDR3 sequence: CASSQSILDFPGQRINEQFF. For the CDR3, the DNA is TGCGCCAGCAGTCAATCGATCTTGGACTTTCCGGGACAGAGGATTAATGAGCAGTTCTTC.

This chain links TRBV5-6 with TRBJ2-1, with 11 positions matching TRBD2. V trimming: 3 bases; J trimming: 5 bases; junction bases outside the gene matches: 10. From germline, CDR1 is SGHDT and CDR2 YYEEEE. The CDR3 totals 17 residues. The CDR3 DNA reads as TGTGCCAGCAGCTCTTTTAGACTAGCGGGGAAGAACAATGAGCAGTTCTTC. This encodes CASSSFRLAGKNNEQFF.

The rearrangement links TRBV30 to TRBJ2-5; no clear D. CDR3 length: 13 amino acids. Trimming shortened V by 3 bases and J by 1 base, and 9 bases separated the two germline ends. Germline V lookup: CDR1 GTSNPN, CDR2 SVGIG (reference sequence). The CDR3 protein is CAWSTGLQETQYF. The CDR3 DNA follows: TGTGCCTGGAGCACGGGCCTCCAAGAGACCCAGTACTTC.

The chain employs TRBV5-6 and TRBJ2-3; 9 bases are a match to TRBD2. V was pared by 2 bases and J by 5 bases, with 6 bases of the junction left unmatched. Germline CDR1 SGHDT, CDR2 YYEEEE. This CDR3 has 15 residues. CDR3 sequence (DNA): TGTGCCAGCAGCTTCCTAGCGGGACTAGGAGATACGCAGTATTTT. This gives the protein CASSFLAGLGDTQYF.

This clone has just a few counts. This chain links TRBV19 with TRBJ2-1, with D perhaps matching TRBD1 or TRBD2 (5 bases each). The V end was cut by 3 bases, the J end by 8 bases, with 20 bases between. CDR1 LNHDA and CDR2 SQIVND come from the germline V gene (reference sequence). This CDR3 is built from 16 residues. The CDR3 protein is CASSIGITGAGDEQFF. The CDR3 region has the DNA TGTGCCAGTAGTATCGGGATTACCGGGGCCGGGGATGAGCAGTTCTTC.

The rearrangement uses TRBV11-3 and TRBJ2-1; 9 positions agree with TRBD2. The ends lost 4 bases at V and 6 bases at J; junction bases unmatched: 7. This CDR3 comprises 15 residues. Germline V gene data show CDR1 as SGHNT and CDR2 as YENEEA. Here the CDR3 DNA reads TGTGCCAGCAGCTATGGCGGGAGGGTCCCCAATGAGCAGTTCTTC. This codes for CASSYGGRVPNEQFF.

This clone has only a few counts. The V and J genes are TRBV27 and TRBJ2-1; D is undetermined. The CDR3 is made up of 18 amino acids. Germline CDR1 reads MNHEY; CDR2 reads SMNVEV (reference sequence). V shed 2 bases and J shed 7 bases, with 24 bases lying between them. The CDR3 coding sequence is TGTGCCAGCAGTTTACTCGGTTCAGGAGACCCGTTAGGGAATGAGCAGTTCTTC. Its translation: CASSLLGSGDPLGNEQFF.

This clone has more than one count but fewer than ten. The CDR3 nucleotides read TGTGCCGTCGGGTCGAAAAGCTCCTACGAGCAGTACTTC. Translation: CAVGSKSSYEQYF. V usage is TRBV6-1 and J usage is TRBJ2-7; D is undetermined. The CDR3 sequence is 13 residues long. Germline CDR1 and CDR2: MNHNS and SASEGT. V lost 11 bases to trimming and J lost 0 bases, with 14 bases between them.

This clone was seen a few times. V gene TRBV7-2 combines with J gene TRBJ1-2, with 7 nucleotides matching TRBD1. The CDR3 sequence is 14 residues long. Germline V CDR1 and CDR2: SGHTA, FQGNSA. The ends lost 5 bases at V and 4 bases at J; junction bases unmatched: 7. CDR3 nucleotides: TGTGCCAGCAGCACCGCAGGGGGAAGCTATGGCTACACCTTC. Translated: CASSTAGGSYGYTF.

The table lists this clone with a few counts. The CDR3 region is CATSSIRVFGANVLTF. CDR3 nucleotides: TGTGCCACCAGCAGCATAAGGGTTTTTGGGGCCAACGTCCTGACTTTC. This chain uses TRBV15 with TRBJ2-6, with no clear D. V lost 3 bases and J 3 bases, leaving 12 bases between the germline ends. Germline V gene sequence: CDR1 LNHNV, CDR2 YYDKDF (reference sequence). This CDR3 contains 16 residues.

This chain links TRBV5-6 with TRBJ1-4; D is unresolved. The CDR3 contains 15 residues. V lost 1 base and J lost 7, with 14 bases in between. Germline V CDR1 and CDR2: SGHDT, YYEEEE. CDR3 in DNA: TGTGCCAGCAGCTTGTGGGGAGCGGGGTTTGAAAAACTGTTTTTT. This gives the protein CASSLWGAGFEKLFF.

The gene calls are TRBV7-8 and TRBJ2-2; 8 bases align to TRBD1. V was clipped by 9 bases and J by 5 bases; unmatched bases: 5. Germline assignment: CDR1 SGHVS and CDR2 FQNEAQ. There are 13 residues in the CDR3. CDR3 sequence: CASTQGVTGELFF. DNA of the CDR3: TGTGCCAGTACACAGGGGGTAACCGGGGAGCTGTTTTTT.

A few counts support this clone. One end of the junction varies from germline; a read error may be responsible. The chain joins TRBV2 to TRBJ2-2; TRBD2 aligns across 7 bases. This CDR3 spans 15 amino acids. Germline assignment: CDR1 SNHLY and CDR2 FYNNEI. CDR3 bases: TGTGCCAGCAGGGAAGCGGGGACGAACACCGGGGAGCTGTTTTTT. Its protein is CASREAGTNTGELFF. The variable domain in full, with the rest retrieved from reference TRBV2 and TRBJ2-2, is EPEVTQTPSHQVTQMGQEVILRCVPISNHLYFYWYRQILGQKVEFLVSFYNNEISEKSEIFDDQFSVERPDGSNFTLKIRSTKLEDSAMYFCASREAGTNTGELFFGEGSRLTVL.

V gene TRBV7-2 combines with J gene TRBJ2-3, with 12 bases aligning to TRBD2. The CDR3 consists of 17 residues. Per germline, CDR1 SGHTA and CDR2 FQGNSA. V shed 5 bases and J 6 bases; nucleotides not matched to a gene: 12. CDR3 loop: CASSRGLAGSPQDTQYF. CDR3 DNA: TGTGCCAGCAGCCGCGGACTAGCGGGGTCCCCCCAGGATACGCAGTATTTT.

V is TRBV5-4 and J is TRBJ2-1, with 7 bases that match TRBD1. V gave up 0 bases and J gave up 0 bases; unmatched junction bases: 3. This CDR3 spans 16 amino acids. Germline CDR1 and CDR2: SGHNT and YYREEE (reference sequence). CDR3 loop: CASSLDRGFSYNEQFF. The CDR3, as DNA: TGTGCCAGCAGCTTGGACAGGGGATTCTCCTACAATGAGCAGTTCTTC.

The chain uses TRBV15 and TRBJ2-1; D call uncertain. V lost 0 bases, J lost 1 base, and 7 bases lay in between. The CDR3 is made up of 15 amino acids. CDR1 and CDR2 from the germline V gene are LNHNV and YYDKDF (reference sequence). CDR3 protein: CATSRDVGSYNEQFF. In DNA form, the CDR3 reads TGTGCCACCAGCAGAGATGTTGGATCCTACAATGAGCAGTTCTTC.

This clone was counted a few times. This chain joins TRBV11-2 and TRBJ2-7; 7 bases are shared with TRBD1. The junction had 5 bases not matched to a gene; V was cut back by 2 bases and J by 1 base. This CDR3 is 15 amino acids long. Germline V gene lookup returns CDR1 SGHAT and CDR2 FQNNGV. The CDR3 here is CASSLPGDRSYEQYF. As DNA, the CDR3 is TGTGCCAGCAGCTTACCTGGGGACAGATCCTACGAGCAGTACTTC. The full variable domain, with the rest looked up from reference TRBV11-2 and TRBJ2-7, is EAGVAQSPRYKIIEKRQSVAFWCNPISGHATLYWYQQILGQGPKLLIQFQNNGVVDDSQLPKDRFSAERLKGVDSTLKIQPAKLEDSAVYLCASSLPGDRSYEQYFGPGTRLTVT.

This clone showed up many times. V gene TRBV7-2 combines with J gene TRBJ2-7, with unresolved D. Trimming shortened V by 3 bases and J by 3 bases, and 9 bases separated the two germline ends. In germline, CDR1 is SGHTA, CDR2 FQGNSA. The CDR3 is made up of 13 amino acids. The CDR3 region is CASSFRDFYEQYF. The CDR3 DNA follows: TGTGCCAGCAGCTTCCGAGATTTCTACGAGCAGTACTTC.